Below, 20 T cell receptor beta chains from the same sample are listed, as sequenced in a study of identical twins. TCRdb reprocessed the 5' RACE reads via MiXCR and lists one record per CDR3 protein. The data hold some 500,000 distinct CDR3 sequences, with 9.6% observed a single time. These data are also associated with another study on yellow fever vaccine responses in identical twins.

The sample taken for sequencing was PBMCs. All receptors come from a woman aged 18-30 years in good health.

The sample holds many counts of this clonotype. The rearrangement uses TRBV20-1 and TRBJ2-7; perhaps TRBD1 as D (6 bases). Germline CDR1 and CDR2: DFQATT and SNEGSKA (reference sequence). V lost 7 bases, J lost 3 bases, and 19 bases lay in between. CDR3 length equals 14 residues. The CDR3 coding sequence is TGCAGTGTCCAGACAGGTCGTGAGTTCTACGAGCAGTACTTC. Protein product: CSVQTGREFYEQYF.

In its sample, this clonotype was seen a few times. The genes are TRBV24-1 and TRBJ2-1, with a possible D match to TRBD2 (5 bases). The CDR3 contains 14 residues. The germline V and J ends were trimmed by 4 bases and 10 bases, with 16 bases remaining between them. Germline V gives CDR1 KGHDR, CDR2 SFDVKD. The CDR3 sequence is CATSDLRTVNEQFF. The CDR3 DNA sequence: TGTGCCACCAGTGACCTTCGGACTGTTAACGAGCAGTTCTTC.

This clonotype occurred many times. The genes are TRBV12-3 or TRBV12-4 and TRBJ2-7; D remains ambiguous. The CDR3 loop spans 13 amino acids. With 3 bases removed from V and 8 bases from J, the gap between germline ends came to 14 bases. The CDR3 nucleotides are TGTGCCAGCAGTTTCGGCGAAGGAAACAAGCAGTACTTC. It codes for CASSFGEGNKQYF.

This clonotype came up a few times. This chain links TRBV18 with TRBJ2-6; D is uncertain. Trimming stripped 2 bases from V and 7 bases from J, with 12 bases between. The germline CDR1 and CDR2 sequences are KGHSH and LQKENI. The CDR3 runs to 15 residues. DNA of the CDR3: TGTGCCAGCTCACCAGCGGCAGGTCCAGCCAACGTCCTGACTTTC. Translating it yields CASSPAAGPANVLTF.

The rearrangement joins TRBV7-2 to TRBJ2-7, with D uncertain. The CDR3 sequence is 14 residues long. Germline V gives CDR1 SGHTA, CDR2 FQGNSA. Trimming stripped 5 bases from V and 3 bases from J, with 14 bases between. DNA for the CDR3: TGTGCCAGCAGCCCCTCAGGCAGTTTCTACGAGCAGTACTTC. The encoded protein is CASSPSGSFYEQYF.

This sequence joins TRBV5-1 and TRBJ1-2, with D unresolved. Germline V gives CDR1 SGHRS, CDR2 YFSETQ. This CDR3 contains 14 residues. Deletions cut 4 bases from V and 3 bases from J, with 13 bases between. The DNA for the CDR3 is TGCGCCAGCAGCCCGGAGGGTGCTGACTATGGCTACACCTTC. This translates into CASSPEGADYGYTF.

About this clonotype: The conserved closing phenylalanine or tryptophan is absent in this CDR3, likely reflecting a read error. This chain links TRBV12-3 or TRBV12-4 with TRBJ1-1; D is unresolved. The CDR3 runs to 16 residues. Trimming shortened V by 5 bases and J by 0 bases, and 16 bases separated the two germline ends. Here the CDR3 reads CASSPDGTSMNTEAFL. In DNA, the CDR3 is TGTGCCAGCAGTCCCGACGGCACCTCCATGAACACTGAAGCTTTCTTG.

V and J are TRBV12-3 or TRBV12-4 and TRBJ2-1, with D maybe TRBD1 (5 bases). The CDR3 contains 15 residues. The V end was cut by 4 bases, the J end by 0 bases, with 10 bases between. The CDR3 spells CASSSRQHSYNEQFF. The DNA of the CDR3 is TGTGCCAGCAGTTCCCGACAGCACTCCTACAATGAGCAGTTCTTC.

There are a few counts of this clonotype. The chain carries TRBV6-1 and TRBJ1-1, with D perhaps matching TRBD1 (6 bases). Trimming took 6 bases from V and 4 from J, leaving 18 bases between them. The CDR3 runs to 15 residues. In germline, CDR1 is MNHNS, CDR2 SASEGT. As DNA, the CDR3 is TGTGCCAGCAGCCTGAAACAGGGCGGAGGCACTGAAGCTTTCTTT. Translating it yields CASSLKQGGGTEAFF.

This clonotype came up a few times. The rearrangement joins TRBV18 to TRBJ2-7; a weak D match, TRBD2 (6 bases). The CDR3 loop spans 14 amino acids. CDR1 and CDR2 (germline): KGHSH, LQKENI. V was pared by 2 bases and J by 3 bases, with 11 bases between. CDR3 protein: CASSPLPGDYEQYF. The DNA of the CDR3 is TGTGCCAGCTCACCATTGCCGGGGGACTACGAGCAGTACTTC.

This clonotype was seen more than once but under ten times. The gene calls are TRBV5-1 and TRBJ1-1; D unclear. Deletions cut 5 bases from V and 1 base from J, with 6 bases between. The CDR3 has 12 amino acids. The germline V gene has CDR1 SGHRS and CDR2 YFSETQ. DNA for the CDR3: TGCGCCAGCAGAACACAGAACACTGAAGCTTTCTTT. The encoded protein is CASRTQNTEAFF.

CDR3 loop: CASAGQASYEQYF. In nucleotides, the CDR3 is TGTGCTAGTGCGGGACAGGCGAGCTACGAGCAGTACTTC. V is TRBV12-5 and J is TRBJ2-7; 8 bases match TRBD1. CDR3 size: 13 residues. Germline values: CDR1 LGHNT, CDR2 FRNRAP. Trimming at V came to 7 bases and at J to 3 bases, leaving 5 bases not matched to a gene.

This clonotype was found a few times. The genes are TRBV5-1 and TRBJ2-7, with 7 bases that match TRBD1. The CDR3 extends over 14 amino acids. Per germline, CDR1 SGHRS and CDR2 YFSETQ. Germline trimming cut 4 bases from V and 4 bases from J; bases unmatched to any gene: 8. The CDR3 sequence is CASSVTGLLYEQYF. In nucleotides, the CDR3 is TGCGCCAGCAGCGTGACAGGGTTACTGTACGAGCAGTACTTC.

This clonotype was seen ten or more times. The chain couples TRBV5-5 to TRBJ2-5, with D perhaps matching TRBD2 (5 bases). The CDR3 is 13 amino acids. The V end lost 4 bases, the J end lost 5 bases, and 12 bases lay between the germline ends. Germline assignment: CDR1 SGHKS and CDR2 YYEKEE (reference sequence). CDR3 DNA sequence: TGTGCCAGCAGCGGCGGGCTACCTGAGACCCAGTACTTC. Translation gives CASSGGLPETQYF.

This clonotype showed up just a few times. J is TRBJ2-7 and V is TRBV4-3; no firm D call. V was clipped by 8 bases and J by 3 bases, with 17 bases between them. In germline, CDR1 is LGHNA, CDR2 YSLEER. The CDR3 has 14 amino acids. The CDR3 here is CASGPSDGDYEQYF. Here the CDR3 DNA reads TGCGCCAGCGGCCCTTCGGACGGTGACTACGAGCAGTACTTC.

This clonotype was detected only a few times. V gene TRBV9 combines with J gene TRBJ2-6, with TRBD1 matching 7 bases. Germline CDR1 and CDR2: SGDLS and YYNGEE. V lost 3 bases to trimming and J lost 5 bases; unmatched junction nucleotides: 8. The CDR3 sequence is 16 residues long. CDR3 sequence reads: CASSAYGQAWANVLTF. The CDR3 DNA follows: TGTGCCAGCAGCGCATACGGACAGGCGTGGGCCAACGTCCTGACTTTC. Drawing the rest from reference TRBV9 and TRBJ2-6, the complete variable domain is DSGVTQTPKHLITATGQRVTLRCSPRSGDLSVYWYQQSLDQGLQFLIQYYNGEERAKGNILERFSAQQFPDLHSELNLSSLELGDSALYFCASSAYGQAWANVLTFGAGSRLTVL.

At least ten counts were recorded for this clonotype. The CDR3 here is CASSDANQPQHF. The CDR3 DNA is TGTGCCAGCAGTGACGCCAATCAGCCCCAGCATTTT. The rearrangement uses TRBV2 and TRBJ1-5, with D unclear. CDR1 is SNHLY, CDR2 FYNNEI, per germline. The CDR3 runs to 12 residues. The germline V and J ends were trimmed by 3 bases and 3 bases, with 3 bases remaining between them.

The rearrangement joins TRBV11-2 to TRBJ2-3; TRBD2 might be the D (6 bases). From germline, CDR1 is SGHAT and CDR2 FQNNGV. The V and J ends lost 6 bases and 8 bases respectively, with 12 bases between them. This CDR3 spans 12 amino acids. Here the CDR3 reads CASSRPGGTQYF. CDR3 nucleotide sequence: TGTGCCAGCAGTCGTCCCGGGGGTACGCAGTATTTT.

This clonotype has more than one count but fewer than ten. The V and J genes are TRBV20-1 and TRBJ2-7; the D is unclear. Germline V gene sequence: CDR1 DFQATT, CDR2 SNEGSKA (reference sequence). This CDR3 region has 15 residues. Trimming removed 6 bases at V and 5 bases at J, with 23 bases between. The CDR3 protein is CSALHPTRPRNEQYF. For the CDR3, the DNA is TGCAGTGCACTACATCCAACGCGCCCTAGGAACGAGCAGTACTTC.

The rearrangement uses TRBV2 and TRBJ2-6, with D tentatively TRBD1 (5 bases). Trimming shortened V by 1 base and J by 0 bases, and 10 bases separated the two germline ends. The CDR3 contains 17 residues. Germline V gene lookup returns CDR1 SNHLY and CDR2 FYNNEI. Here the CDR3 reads CASSEVDIYSGANVLTF. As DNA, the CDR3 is TGTGCCAGCAGTGAAGTGGACATTTACTCTGGGGCCAACGTCCTGACTTTC.